This T cell receptor beta chain was sequenced for a study of blood T cell repertoires in COVID-19. Participant ages covered about 18 to 89 years across 24 US areas. TCRdb's table, derived via immunoSEQ multiplex PCR, lists solely in-frame clones and lacks some. This sample has a few hundred thousand clones, with 85% to 90% found just once. Germline V gives CDR1 SGHRS, CDR2 YFSETQ. This CDR3 contains 15 residues. V shed 0 bases and J shed 0 bases, with 9 bases lying between them. The sample was PBMCs or T cells enriched from blood (not recorded which). The receptor comes from an older woman who had recovered from COVID-19. The chain links TRBV5-1 to TRBJ1-1; D is unresolved. The CDR3 is CASSLGASMNTEAFF. For the CDR3, the DNA is TGCGCCAGCAGCTTGGGGGCCAGTATGAACACTGAAGCTTTCTTT.